Listed here are 10 T cell receptor beta chains from one sample, sequenced in a study of graft-versus-host responses after intestinal transplantation. Profiled with immunoSEQ multiplex PCR; TCRdb holds only in-frame clones, not every one. The sample consists of around 15,000 clones, approximately 87% of them appearing once. Sample: bone marrow, taken approximately 120 days after intestinal transplantation. Receptors originate from a human patient who received an intestinal transplant, so some T cells may come from the graft donor.

The chain recombines TRBV7-2 with TRBJ2-7; the D gene is possibly TRBD1 (5 bases). The J call may be in error: the DNA end matches TRBJ2-5 better. This CDR3 contains 13 residues. Germline V gives CDR1 SGHTA, CDR2 FQGNSA. CDR3 nucleotides: TGTGCCAGCAGCTTAAAGGACAAAGAGACCCAGTACTTC. Translating it yields CASSLKDKETQYF.

The chain recombines TRBV7-6 with TRBJ2-5, with D tentatively TRBD2 (6 bases). CDR3 length: 15 residues. CDR1 and CDR2 (germline): SGHVS, FNYEAQ. V was clipped by 2 bases and J by 2 bases, with 12 bases between them. CDR3 region: CASSLFGGGQETQYF. The DNA for the CDR3 is TGTGCCAGCAGCTTATTTGGGGGAGGTCAAGAGACCCAGTACTTC.

The rearrangement links TRBV5-6 to TRBJ1-4, with a possible D match to TRBD1 (5 bases). The CDR3 sequence is 16 residues long. Germline lookup yields CDR1 SGHDT and CDR2 YYEEEE. V was clipped by 2 bases and J by 5 bases, with 16 bases between them. The CDR3 spells CASSLLGPGRNEKLFF. DNA for the CDR3: TGTGCCAGCAGCTTACTAGGGCCAGGGAGGAATGAAAAACTGTTTTTT.

The V gene is TRBV5-1, the J gene TRBJ2-7; 7 bases agree with TRBD2. V lost 4 bases, J lost 3 bases, and 10 bases stayed unmatched. Germline lookup yields CDR1 SGHRS and CDR2 YFSETQ. CDR3 length: 15 amino acids. The CDR3 region has the DNA TGCGCCAGCAGCCCCAGCGGTGCGGGAGTCTACGAGCAGTACTTC. This sequence encodes CASSPSGAGVYEQYF.

The chain carries TRBV6-5 and TRBJ2-3, with D possibly TRBD1 on 7 matching bases. This CDR3 has 15 amino acids. CDR1 and CDR2 from the germline V gene are MNHEY and SVGAGI. Trimming pared 5 bases from V and 4 bases from J, leaving 16 bases between. CDR3 residues: CASSADTGEADTQYF. CDR3 DNA sequence: TGTGCCAGCAGTGCGGACACAGGGGAGGCAGATACGCAGTATTTT.

V and J are TRBV6-4 and TRBJ2-1; D is perhaps TRBD2 (6 bases). The CDR3 spans 13 residues. V lost 5 bases, J lost 4 bases, and 9 bases lay in between. Per the germline V gene, CDR1 is MRHNA and CDR2 is SNTAGT. CDR3 residues: CASSSGLYNEQFF. CDR3 sequence (DNA): TGTGCCAGCAGTTCTGGACTATACAATGAGCAGTTCTTC.

This chain uses TRBV7-3 with TRBJ2-1; 7 positions match TRBD2. The CDR3 is 12 amino acids. CDR1 and CDR2 from the germline V gene are SGHTA and FQGTGA. V lost 3 bases to trimming and J lost 14 bases; unmatched junction nucleotides: 7. CDR3 region: CASSLLGREKFF. The CDR3 DNA sequence: TGTGCCAGCAGCTTGTTGGGGCGGGAGAAGTTCTTC.

This chain uses TRBV27 with TRBJ2-7; TRBD2 matches at 8 bases. Germline loops: CDR1 MNHEY, CDR2 SMNVEV (reference sequence). The J segment lost 0 bases and the V segment lost 6 bases, leaving 7 bases of the junction unmatched. This CDR3 has 15 amino acids. The CDR3 region has the DNA TGTGCCAGCAGGGTAGCGGGACCTTTCTCCTACGAGCAGTACTTC. It encodes CASRVAGPFSYEQYF.

V usage is TRBV6-6 and J usage is TRBJ1-1; TRBD1 matches at 8 bases. Germline V gives CDR1 MNHNY, CDR2 SVGAGI (reference sequence). The CDR3 loop spans 15 amino acids. The J segment lost 3 bases and the V segment lost 6 bases, leaving 9 bases of the junction unmatched. The CDR3 loop reads CASSRGTGGYTEAFF. The CDR3 DNA reads as TGTGCCAGCAGCCGAGGGACAGGCGGTTACACTGAAGCTTTCTTT.

CDR3 coding DNA: TGTGCCAGCAGGGACAGTCGCAATCAGCCCCAGCATTTT. This translates into CASRDSRNQPQHF. This chain uses TRBV6-5 with TRBJ1-5, with D perhaps matching TRBD1 (6 bases). The CDR3 contains 13 residues. Germline V gene sequence: CDR1 MNHEY, CDR2 SVGAGI. Trimming stripped 6 bases from V and 2 bases from J, with 8 bases between.